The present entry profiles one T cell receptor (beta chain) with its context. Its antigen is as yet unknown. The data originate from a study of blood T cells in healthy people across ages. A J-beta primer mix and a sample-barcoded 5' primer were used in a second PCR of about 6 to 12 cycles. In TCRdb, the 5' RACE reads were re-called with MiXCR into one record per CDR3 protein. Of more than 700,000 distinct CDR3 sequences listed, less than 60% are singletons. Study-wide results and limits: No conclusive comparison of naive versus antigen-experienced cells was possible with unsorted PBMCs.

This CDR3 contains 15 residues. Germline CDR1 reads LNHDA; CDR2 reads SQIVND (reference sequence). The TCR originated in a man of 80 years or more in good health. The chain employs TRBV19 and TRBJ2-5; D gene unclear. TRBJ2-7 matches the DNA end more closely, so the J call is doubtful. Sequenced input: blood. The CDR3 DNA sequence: TGTGCCAGTAAAAACAGCGCAATCACGAGCGACGAGCAGTACTTC. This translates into CASKNSAITSDEQYF.